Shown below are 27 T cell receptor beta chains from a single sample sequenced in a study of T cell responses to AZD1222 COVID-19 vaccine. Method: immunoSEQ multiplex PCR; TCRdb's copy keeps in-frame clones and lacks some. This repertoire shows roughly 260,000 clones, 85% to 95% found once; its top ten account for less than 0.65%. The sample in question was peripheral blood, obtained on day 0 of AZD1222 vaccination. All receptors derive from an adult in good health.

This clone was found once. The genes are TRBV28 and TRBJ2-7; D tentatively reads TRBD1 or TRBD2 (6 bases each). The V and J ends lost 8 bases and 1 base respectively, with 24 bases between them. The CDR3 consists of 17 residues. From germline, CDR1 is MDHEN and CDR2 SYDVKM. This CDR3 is CASVVGIRRGRSYEQYF. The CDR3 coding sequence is TGTGCCAGCGTTGTGGGAATAAGGAGGGGGAGGTCCTACGAGCAGTACTTC.

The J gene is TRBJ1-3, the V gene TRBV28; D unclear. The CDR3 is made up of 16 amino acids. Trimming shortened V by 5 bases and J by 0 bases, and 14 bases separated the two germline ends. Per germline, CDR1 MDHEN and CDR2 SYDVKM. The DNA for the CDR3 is TGTGCCAGCAGTCAGTCCCTTTTCCACTCTGGAAACACCATATATTTT. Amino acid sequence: CASSQSLFHSGNTIYF. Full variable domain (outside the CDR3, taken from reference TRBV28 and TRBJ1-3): DVKVTQSSRYLVKRTGEKVFLECVQDMDHENMFWYRQDPGLGLRLIYFSYDVKMKEKGDIPEGYSVSREKKERFSLILESASTNQTSMYLCASSQSLFHSGNTIYFGEGSWLTVV.

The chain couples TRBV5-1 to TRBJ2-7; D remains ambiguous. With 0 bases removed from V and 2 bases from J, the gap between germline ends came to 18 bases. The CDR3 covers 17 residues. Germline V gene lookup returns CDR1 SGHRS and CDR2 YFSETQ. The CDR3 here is CASSLAMDVRRPYEQYF. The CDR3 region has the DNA TGCGCCAGCAGCTTGGCCATGGACGTTCGTCGACCCTACGAGCAGTACTTC.

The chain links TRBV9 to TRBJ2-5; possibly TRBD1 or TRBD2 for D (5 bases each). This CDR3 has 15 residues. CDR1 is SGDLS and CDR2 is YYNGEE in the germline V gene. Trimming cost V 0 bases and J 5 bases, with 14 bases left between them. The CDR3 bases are TGTGCCAGCAGCGTAGGTCCCTTTGGGACGGAGACCCAGTACTTC. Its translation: CASSVGPFGTETQYF. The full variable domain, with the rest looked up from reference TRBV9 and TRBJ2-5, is DSGVTQTPKHLITATGQRVTLRCSPRSGDLSVYWYQQSLDQGLQFLIQYYNGEERAKGNILERFSAQQFPDLHSELNLSSLELGDSALYFCASSVGPFGTETQYFGPGTRLLVL.

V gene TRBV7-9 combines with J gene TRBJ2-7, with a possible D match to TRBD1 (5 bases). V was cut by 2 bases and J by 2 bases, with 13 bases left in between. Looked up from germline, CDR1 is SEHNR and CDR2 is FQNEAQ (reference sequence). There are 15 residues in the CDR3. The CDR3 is CASSLSQANAYEQYF. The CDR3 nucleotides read TGTGCCAGCAGCTTATCACAGGCGAATGCCTACGAGCAGTACTTC. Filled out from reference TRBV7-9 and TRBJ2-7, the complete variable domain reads DTGVSQNPRHKITKRGQNVTFRCDPISEHNRLYWYRQTLGQGPEFLTYFQNEAQLEKSRLLSDRFSAERPKGSFSTLEIQRTEQGDSAMYLCASSLSQANAYEQYFGPGTRLTVT.

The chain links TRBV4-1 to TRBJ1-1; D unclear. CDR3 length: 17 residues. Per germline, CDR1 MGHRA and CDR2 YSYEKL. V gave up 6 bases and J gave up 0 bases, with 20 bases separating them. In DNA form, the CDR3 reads TGCGCCAGCAGGCTAGCTCCCCTCAGATCGGTGAACACTGAAGCTTTCTTT. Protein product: CASRLAPLRSVNTEAFF.

CDR3 in amino acids: CAWSQTANTEAFF. CDR3 in DNA: TGTGCCTGGAGCCAAACAGCGAACACTGAAGCTTTCTTT. This chain connects TRBV30 to TRBJ1-1; D not certain. V lost 3 bases to trimming and J lost 1 base, with 9 bases between them. Per germline, CDR1 GTSNPN and CDR2 SVGIG (reference sequence). The CDR3 totals 13 residues.

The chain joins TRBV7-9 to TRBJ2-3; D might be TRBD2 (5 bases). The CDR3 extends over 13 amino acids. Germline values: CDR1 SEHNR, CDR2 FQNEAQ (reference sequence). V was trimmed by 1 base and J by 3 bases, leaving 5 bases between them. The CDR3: CASSLGGTDTQYF. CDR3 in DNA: TGTGCCAGCAGCTTAGGCGGGACAGATACGCAGTATTTT.

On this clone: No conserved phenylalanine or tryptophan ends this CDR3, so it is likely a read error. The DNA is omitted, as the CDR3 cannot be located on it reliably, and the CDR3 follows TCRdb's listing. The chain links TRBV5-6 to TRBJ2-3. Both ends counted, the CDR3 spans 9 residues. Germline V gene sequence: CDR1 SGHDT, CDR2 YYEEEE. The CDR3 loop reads CASSHRRAR.

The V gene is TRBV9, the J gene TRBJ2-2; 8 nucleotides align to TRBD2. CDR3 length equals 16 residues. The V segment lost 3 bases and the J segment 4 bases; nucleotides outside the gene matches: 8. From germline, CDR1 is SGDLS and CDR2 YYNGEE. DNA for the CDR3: TGTGCCAGCAGCGCCTCCTCACTAGCGGCCACCGGGGAGCTGTTTTTT. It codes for CASSASSLAATGELFF.

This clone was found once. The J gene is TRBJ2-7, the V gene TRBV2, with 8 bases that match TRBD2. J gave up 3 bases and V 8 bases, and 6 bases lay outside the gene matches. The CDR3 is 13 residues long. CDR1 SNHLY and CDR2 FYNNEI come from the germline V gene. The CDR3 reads CASVSGVRYEQYF. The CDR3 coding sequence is TGTGCCAGCGTTAGCGGGGTTCGCTACGAGCAGTACTTC.

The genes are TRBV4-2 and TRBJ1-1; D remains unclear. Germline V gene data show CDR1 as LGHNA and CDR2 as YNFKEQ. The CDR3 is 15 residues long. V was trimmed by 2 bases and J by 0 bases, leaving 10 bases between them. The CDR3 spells CASSQHGQMNTEAFF. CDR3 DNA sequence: TGTGCCAGCAGCCAACATGGGCAGATGAACACTGAAGCTTTCTTT.

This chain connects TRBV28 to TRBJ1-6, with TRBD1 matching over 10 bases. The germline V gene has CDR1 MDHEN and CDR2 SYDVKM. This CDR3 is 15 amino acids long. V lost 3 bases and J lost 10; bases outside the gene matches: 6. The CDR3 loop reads CASSLGQGRRSPLHF. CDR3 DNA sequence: TGTGCCAGCAGTTTGGGACAGGGGAGACGATCACCCCTCCACTTT. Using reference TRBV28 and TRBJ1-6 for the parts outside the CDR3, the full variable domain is DVKVTQSSRYLVKRTGEKVFLECVQDMDHENMFWYRQDPGLGLRLIYFSYDVKMKEKGDIPEGYSVSREKKERFSLILESASTNQTSMYLCASSLGQGRRSPLHFGNGTRLTVT.

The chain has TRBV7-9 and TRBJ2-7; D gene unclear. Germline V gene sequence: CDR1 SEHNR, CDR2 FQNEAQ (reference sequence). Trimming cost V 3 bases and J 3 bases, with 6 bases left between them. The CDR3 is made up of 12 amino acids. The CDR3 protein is CASSFSDYEQYF. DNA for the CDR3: TGTGCCAGCAGCTTCTCCGACTACGAGCAGTACTTC. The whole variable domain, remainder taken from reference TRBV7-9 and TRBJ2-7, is DTGVSQNPRHKITKRGQNVTFRCDPISEHNRLYWYRQTLGQGPEFLTYFQNEAQLEKSRLLSDRFSAERPKGSFSTLEIQRTEQGDSAMYLCASSFSDYEQYFGPGTRLTVT.

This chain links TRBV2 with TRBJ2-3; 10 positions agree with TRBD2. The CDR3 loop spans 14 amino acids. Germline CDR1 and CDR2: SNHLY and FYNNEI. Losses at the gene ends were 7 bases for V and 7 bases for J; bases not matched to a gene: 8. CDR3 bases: TGTGCCAGCAACCAGGGAGCGGGGGGGCATACGCAGTATTTT. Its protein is CASNQGAGGHTQYF.

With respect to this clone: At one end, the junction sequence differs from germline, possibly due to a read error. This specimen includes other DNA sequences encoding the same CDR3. CDR3 protein: CASSLGTGELFF. CDR3 bases: TGTGCCAGCAGCTTAGGTACCGGGGAGCTGTTTTTT. V usage is TRBV12-3 or TRBV12-4 and J usage is TRBJ2-2; D uncertain. There are 12 residues in the CDR3.

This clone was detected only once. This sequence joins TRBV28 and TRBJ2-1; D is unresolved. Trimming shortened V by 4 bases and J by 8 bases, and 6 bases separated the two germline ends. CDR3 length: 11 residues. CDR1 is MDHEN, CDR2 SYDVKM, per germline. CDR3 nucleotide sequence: TGTGCCAGCAGTTCCCCCTATGAGCAGTTCTTC. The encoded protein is CASSSPYEQFF.

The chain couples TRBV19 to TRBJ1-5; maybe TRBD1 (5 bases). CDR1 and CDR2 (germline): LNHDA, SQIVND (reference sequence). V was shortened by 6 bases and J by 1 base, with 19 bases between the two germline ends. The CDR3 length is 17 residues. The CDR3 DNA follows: TGTGCCAGTAGCATCCACCGGGGAGGGGAAAGCAATCAGCCCCAGCATTTT. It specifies CASSIHRGGESNQPQHF.

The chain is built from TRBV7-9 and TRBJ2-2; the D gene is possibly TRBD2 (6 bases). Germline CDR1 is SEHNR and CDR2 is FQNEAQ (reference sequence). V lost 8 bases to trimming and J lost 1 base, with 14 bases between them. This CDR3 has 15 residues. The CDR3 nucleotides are TGTGCCAGCGTGGCCCCGGGGGTGAACACCGGGGAGCTGTTTTTT. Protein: CASVAPGVNTGELFF.

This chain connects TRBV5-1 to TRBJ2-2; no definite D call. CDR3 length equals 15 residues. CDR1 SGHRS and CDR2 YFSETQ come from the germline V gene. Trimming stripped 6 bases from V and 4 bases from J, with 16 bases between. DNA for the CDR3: TGCGCCAGCACCTTCCTCGATGTAGGCACCGGGGAGCTGTTTTTT. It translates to CASTFLDVGTGELFF.

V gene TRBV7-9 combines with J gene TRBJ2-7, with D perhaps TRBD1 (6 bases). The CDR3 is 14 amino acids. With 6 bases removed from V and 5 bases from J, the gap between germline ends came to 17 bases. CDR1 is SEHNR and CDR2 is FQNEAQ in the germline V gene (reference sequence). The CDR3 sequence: CASSPPGTSNEQYF. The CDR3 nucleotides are TGTGCCAGCAGTCCACCGGGGACATCAAACGAGCAGTACTTC.

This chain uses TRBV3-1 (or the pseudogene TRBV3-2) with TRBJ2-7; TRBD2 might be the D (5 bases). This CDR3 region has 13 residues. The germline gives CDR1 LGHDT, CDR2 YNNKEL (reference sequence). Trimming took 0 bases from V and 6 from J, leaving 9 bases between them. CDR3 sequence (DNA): TGTGCCAGCAGCCAAGATGGAGCGGTCGAGCAGTACTTC. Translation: CASSQDGAVEQYF.

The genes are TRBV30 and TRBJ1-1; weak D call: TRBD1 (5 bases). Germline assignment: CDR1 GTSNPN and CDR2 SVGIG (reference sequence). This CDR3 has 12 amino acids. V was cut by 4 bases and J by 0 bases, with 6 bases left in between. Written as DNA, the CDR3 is TGTGCCTGGACAGGGATGAACACTGAAGCTTTCTTT. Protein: CAWTGMNTEAFF.

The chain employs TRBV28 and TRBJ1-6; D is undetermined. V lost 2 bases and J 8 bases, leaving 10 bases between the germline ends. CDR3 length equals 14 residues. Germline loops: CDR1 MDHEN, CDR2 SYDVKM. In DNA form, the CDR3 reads TGTGCCAGCAGTTTAATAGACTTTTATTCACCCCTCCACTTT. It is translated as CASSLIDFYSPLHF.

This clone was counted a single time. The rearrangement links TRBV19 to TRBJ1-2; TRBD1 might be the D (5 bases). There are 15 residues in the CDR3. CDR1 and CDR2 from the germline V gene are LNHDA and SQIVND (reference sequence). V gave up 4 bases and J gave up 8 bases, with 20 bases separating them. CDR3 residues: CASSKSAGWRGGYTF. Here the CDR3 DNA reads TGTGCCAGTAGTAAGAGTGCAGGGTGGAGAGGCGGCTACACCTTC.

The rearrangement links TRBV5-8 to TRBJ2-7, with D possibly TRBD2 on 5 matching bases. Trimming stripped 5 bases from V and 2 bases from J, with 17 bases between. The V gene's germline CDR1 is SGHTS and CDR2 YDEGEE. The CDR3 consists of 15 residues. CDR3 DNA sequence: TGTGCCAGCAGAGATCGTAGGCTCGGGGCCTACGAGCAGTACTTC. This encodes CASRDRRLGAYEQYF.

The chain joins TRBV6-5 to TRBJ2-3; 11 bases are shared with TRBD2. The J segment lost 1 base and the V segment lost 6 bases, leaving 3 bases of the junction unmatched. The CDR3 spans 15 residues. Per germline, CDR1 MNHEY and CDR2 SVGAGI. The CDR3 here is CASRMTSGGTDTQYF. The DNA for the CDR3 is TGTGCCAGCAGAATGACTAGCGGGGGCACAGATACGCAGTATTTT.